This TCR beta chain was identified in a study of STAT3 mutations in large granular lymphocyte leukemia. Germline CDR1 and CDR2: SGHAT and FQNNGV. Trimming took 5 bases from V and 3 from J; bases not matched to a gene: 12. The length of the CDR3 is 16 residues. Study-level points and caveats: Treatment regimens differed across patients between samplings. In T-cell large granular lymphocyte leukemia, about half of patients showed multiple immunodominant subclonotypes.

Worth noting for this clone: Its target is unknown.

The repertoire was sequenced with immunoSEQ multiplex PCR; TCRdb's copy has only in-frame clones and lacks some. This sample has over 10,000 clones, with roughly 76% found just once. The origin of this receptor is a man between 60 and 75 years old with T-cell large granular lymphocyte leukemia. Some clones in this sample may be carry-over from other donors' samples. The sample taken for sequencing was peripheral blood mononuclear cells. This chain joins TRBV11-2 and TRBJ2-7, with TRBD2 matching 8 bases. Here the CDR3 DNA reads TGTGCCAGCAGCCGCATAGCGGGAAAGCGACTCTACGAGCAGTACTTC. Translation gives CASSRIAGKRLYEQYF. Variable domain in full (rest from reference TRBV11-2 and TRBJ2-7): EAGVAQSPRYKIIEKRQSVAFWCNPISGHATLYWYQQILGQGPKLLIQFQNNGVVDDSQLPKDRFSAERLKGVDSTLKIQPAKLEDSAVYLCASSRIAGKRLYEQYFGPGTRLTVT.